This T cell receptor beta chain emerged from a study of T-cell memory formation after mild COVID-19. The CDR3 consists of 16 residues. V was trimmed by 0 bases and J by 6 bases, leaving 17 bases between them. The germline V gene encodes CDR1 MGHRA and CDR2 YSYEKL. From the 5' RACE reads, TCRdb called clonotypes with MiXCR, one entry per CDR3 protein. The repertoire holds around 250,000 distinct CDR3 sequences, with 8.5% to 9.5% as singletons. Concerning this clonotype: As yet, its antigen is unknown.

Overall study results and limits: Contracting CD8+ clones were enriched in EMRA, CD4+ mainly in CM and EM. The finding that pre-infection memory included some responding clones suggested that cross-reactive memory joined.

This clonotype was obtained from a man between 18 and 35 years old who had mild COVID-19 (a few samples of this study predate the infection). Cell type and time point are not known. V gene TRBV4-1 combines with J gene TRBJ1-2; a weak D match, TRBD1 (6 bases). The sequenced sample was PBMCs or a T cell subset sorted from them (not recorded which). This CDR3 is CASSQDSRGARDGYTF. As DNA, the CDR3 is TGCGCCAGCAGCCAAGATAGTCGGGGGGCGCGGGATGGCTACACCTTC.